Listed here are 14 T cell receptor beta chains from one sample, sequenced in a study of blood T cell repertoires in COVID-19 (TCRdb year 2020). Library generation was performed with the immunoSEQ multiplex PCR assay. Drawn from immuneACCESS, this table holds only the in-frame rearrangements with V and J called that TCRdb kept. Clones are partly lost; checked studies trace under half to an unresolved V gene and leave the rest unexplained. A total of roughly 140,000 clones appear in this sample, roughly 82% of them only once. Together, the top ten hold around 7.2% of the sample. Input material: peripheral blood. The receptor set was obtained from a woman aged 45 to 65 in a cohort sampled during active or convalescent COVID-19.

The chain uses TRBV7-9 and TRBJ2-1, with TRBD1 matching over 7 bases. The CDR3 length is 14 residues. The V segment lost 5 bases and the J segment 8 bases; nucleotides outside the gene matches: 9. Germline V gene data show CDR1 as SEHNR and CDR2 as FQNEAQ (reference sequence). The CDR3, as DNA: TGTGCCAGCAGCCAAAGAGACAGGGTCGATGAGCAGTTCTTC. This codes for CASSQRDRVDEQFF.

V and J are TRBV7-2 and TRBJ2-7; TRBD2 is a possible D gene (5 bases). Trimming removed 0 bases at V and 3 bases at J, with 12 bases between. CDR3 size: 15 residues. In germline, CDR1 is SGHTA, CDR2 FQGNSA. CDR3: CASSLAPGYLYEQYF. The CDR3 bases are TGTGCCAGCAGCTTAGCCCCGGGATATCTCTACGAGCAGTACTTC.

CDR3 in amino acids: CASSEGLASEQYF. The CDR3 DNA follows: TGTGCCAGCAGTGAAGGCCTAGCCTCCGAGCAGTACTTC. The chain joins TRBV2 to TRBJ2-7; perhaps TRBD2 as D (5 bases). Germline values: CDR1 SNHLY, CDR2 FYNNEI. This CDR3 region has 13 residues. V dropped 1 base and J dropped 6 bases, with 10 bases sitting between them.

This chain links TRBV30 with TRBJ1-6; D possibly corresponds to TRBD1 (5 bases). CDR1 and CDR2 (germline): GTSNPN, SVGIG (reference sequence). Between the trimmed V and J ends, which lost 1 base and 4 bases, there was a span of 11 bases. The CDR3 has 15 amino acids. The DNA of the CDR3 is TGTGCCTGGAGTGGTAGGGGTTATTATAATTCACCCCTCCACTTT. It is translated as CAWSGRGYYNSPLHF.

V gene TRBV9 combines with J gene TRBJ2-6; D possibly corresponds to TRBD1 (6 bases). The V end lost 0 bases, the J end lost 4 bases, and 8 bases lay between the germline ends. CDR1 is SGDLS, CDR2 YYNGEE, per germline. The CDR3 totals 15 residues. The CDR3, as DNA: TGTGCCAGCAGCGTAGGGGGGCAAGGGGCCAACGTCCTGACTTTC. It translates to CASSVGGQGANVLTF. The whole variable domain, filled in from reference TRBV9 and TRBJ2-6, reads DSGVTQTPKHLITATGQRVTLRCSPRSGDLSVYWYQQSLDQGLQFLIQYYNGEERAKGNILERFSAQQFPDLHSELNLSSLELGDSALYFCASSVGGQGANVLTFGAGSRLTVL.

The chain has TRBV9 and TRBJ2-5; 8 bases line up with TRBD2. This CDR3 has 15 residues. CDR1 is SGDLS, CDR2 YYNGEE, per germline. V shed 4 bases, J shed 4 bases, and the junction held 9 bases outside the gene matches. The chain's CDR3 is CASSPAAGVGETQYF. Written as DNA, the CDR3 is TGTGCCAGCAGCCCCGCAGCGGGGGTAGGAGAGACCCAGTACTTC.

There are a few counts of this clone. The CDR3 bases are TGTGCCAGCAGCCAAGTTTACGGCGGGGGGGACACCGGGGAGCTGTTTTTT. Encoded protein: CASSQVYGGGDTGELFF. The chain is built from TRBV3-1 (or the pseudogene TRBV3-2) and TRBJ2-2; 9 nucleotides agree with TRBD2. The ends lost 1 base at V and 3 bases at J; junction bases unmatched: 6. The CDR3 spans 17 residues. The germline V gene encodes CDR1 LGHDT and CDR2 YNNKEL (reference sequence).

The rearrangement joins TRBV5-1 to TRBJ1-6; possibly TRBD1 for D (6 bases). Germline V gene lookup returns CDR1 SGHRS and CDR2 YFSETQ. Trimming cost V 5 bases and J 7 bases, with 13 bases left between them. The CDR3 runs 14 residues. CDR3 loop: CASRAGAINSPLHF. In DNA form, the CDR3 reads TGCGCCAGCAGGGCGGGGGCCATCAATTCACCCCTCCACTTT.

This chain connects TRBV6-2 or TRBV6-3 to TRBJ2-3; D might be TRBD1 (6 bases). V lost 2 bases to trimming and J lost 4 bases, with 13 bases between them. The CDR3 runs 15 residues. CDR1 MNHEY and CDR2 SVGEGT come from the germline V gene. The CDR3 loop is CASSYGAGDPDTQYF. In DNA form, the CDR3 reads TGTGCCAGCAGTTACGGCGCAGGGGACCCAGATACGCAGTATTTT.

V gene TRBV7-2 combines with J gene TRBJ1-1; tentatively, D is TRBD1 (6 bases). CDR3 size: 15 residues. Per the germline V gene, CDR1 is SGHTA and CDR2 is FQGNSA. Trimming took off 5 bases at V and 0 bases at J, with 13 bases between the two ends. This CDR3 reads CASSPQQGLNTEAFF. As DNA, the CDR3 is TGTGCCAGCAGCCCTCAACAGGGACTGAACACTGAAGCTTTCTTT.

The V and J genes are TRBV29-1 and TRBJ2-1; TRBD2 matches at 8 bases. This CDR3 is 13 amino acids long. CDR1 and CDR2 (germline): SQVTM, ANQGSEA. V lost 5 bases and J lost 7; bases outside the gene matches: 7. CDR3 sequence: CSVLAGGRNEQFF. CDR3 bases: TGCAGCGTTCTTGCGGGGGGCAGGAATGAGCAGTTCTTC.

The V and J genes are TRBV30 and TRBJ1-5; no firm D call. Germline-derived CDR1 and CDR2 are GTSNPN and SVGIG (reference sequence). Between the trimmed V and J ends, which lost 1 base and 1 base, there was a span of 5 bases. The CDR3 contains 13 residues. The CDR3, as DNA: TGTGCCTGGAGTGCAGCGAGCAATCAGCCCCAGCATTTT. Protein: CAWSAASNQPQHF.

The rearrangement links TRBV11-1 to TRBJ1-6; no clear D gene. Deletions cut 5 bases from V and 7 bases from J, with 12 bases between. The germline V gene has CDR1 SGHAT and CDR2 FQDESV (reference sequence). The CDR3 extends over 14 amino acids. For the CDR3, the DNA is TGTGCCAGCAGCATCGACGCGGGGAATTCACCCCTCCACTTT. It encodes CASSIDAGNSPLHF.

The table lists this clone with a few counts. The rearrangement uses TRBV4-2 and TRBJ2-1; TRBD2 matches 9 bases. The CDR3 extends over 16 amino acids. Germline trimming cut 4 bases from V and 4 bases from J; bases unmatched to any gene: 8. The germline gives CDR1 LGHNA, CDR2 YNFKEQ. In DNA, the CDR3 is TGTGCCAGCAGCCCCTCTATGCGGGGGGGTTACAATGAGCAGTTCTTC. Residues: CASSPSMRGGYNEQFF.